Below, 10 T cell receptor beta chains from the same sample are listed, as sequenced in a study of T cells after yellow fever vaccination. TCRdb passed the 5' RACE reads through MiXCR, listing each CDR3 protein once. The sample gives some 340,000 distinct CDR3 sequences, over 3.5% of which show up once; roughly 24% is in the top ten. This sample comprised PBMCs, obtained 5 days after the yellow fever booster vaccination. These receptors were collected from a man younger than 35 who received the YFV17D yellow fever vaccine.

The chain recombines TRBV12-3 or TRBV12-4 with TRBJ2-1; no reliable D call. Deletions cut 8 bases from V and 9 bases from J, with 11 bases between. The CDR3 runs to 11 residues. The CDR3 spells CASFKATEQFF. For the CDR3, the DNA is TGTGCCAGCTTCAAAGCTACTGAGCAGTTCTTC.

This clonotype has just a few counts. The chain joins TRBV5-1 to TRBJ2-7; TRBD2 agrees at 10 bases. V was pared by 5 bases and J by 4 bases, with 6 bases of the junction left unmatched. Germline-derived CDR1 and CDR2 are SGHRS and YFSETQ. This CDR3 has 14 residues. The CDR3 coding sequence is TGCGCCAGCAGGTGGACTAGCGGAGTTTACGAGCAGTACTTC. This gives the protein CASRWTSGVYEQYF.

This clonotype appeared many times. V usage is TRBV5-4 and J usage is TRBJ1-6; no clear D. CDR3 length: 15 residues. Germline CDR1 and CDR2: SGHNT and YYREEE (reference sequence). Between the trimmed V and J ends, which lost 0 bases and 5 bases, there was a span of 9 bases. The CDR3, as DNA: TGTGCCAGCAGCTTGGAGAGGAAACATAATTCACCCCTCCACTTT. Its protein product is CASSLERKHNSPLHF.

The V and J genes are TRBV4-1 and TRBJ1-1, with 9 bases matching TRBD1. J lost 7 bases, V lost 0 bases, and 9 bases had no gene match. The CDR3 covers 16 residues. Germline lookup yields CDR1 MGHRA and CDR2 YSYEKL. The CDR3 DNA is TGCGCCAGCAGCCAAGATCAACTCGACAGGGGGGGTGAAGCTTTCTTT. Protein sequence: CASSQDQLDRGGEAFF.

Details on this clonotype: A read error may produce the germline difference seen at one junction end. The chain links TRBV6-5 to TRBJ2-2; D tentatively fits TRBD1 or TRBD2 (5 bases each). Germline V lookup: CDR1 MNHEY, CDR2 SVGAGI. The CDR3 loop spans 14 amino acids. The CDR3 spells CASSYQTRVGKLFF. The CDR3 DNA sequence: TGTGCCAGCAGTTATCAAACCAGGGTCGGGAAGCTGTTTTTT.

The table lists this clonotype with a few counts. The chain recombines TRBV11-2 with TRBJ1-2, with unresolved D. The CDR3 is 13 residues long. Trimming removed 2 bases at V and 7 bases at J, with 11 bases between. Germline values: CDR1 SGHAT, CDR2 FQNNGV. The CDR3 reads CASSLSSLSGYTF. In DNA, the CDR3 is TGTGCCAGCAGCTTATCAAGTTTAAGTGGCTACACCTTC. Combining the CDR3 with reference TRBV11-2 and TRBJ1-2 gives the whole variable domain EAGVAQSPRYKIIEKRQSVAFWCNPISGHATLYWYQQILGQGPKLLIQFQNNGVVDDSQLPKDRFSAERLKGVDSTLKIQPAKLEDSAVYLCASSLSSLSGYTFGSGTRLTVV.

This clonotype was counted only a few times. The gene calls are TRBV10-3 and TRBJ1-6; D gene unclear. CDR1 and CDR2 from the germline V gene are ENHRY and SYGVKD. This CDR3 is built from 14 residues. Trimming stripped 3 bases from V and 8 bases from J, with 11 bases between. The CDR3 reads CAISEPLADSPLHF. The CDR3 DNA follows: TGTGCCATCAGTGAACCTCTCGCGGATTCACCCCTCCACTTT.

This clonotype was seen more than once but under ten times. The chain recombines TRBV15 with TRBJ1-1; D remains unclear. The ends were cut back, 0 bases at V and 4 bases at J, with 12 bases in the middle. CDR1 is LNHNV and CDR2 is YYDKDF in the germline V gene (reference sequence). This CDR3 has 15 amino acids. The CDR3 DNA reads TGTGCCACCAGCAGAGACCCAGCCCTGGGCACTGAAGCTTTCTTT. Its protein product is CATSRDPALGTEAFF.

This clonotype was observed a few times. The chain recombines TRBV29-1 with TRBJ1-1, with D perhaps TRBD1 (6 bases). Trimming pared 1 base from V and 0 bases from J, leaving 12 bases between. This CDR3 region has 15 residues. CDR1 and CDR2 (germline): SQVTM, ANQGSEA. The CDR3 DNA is TGCAGCGTTGAAGGGGGGGGACACCTGAACACTGAAGCTTTCTTT. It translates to CSVEGGGHLNTEAFF.

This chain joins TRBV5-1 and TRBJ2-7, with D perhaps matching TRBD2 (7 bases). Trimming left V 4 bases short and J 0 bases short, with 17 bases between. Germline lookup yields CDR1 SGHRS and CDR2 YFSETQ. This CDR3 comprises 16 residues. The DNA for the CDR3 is TGCGCCAGCAGCCTGGATGGCGGGGGCCTCTCCTACGAGCAGTACTTC. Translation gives CASSLDGGGLSYEQYF.